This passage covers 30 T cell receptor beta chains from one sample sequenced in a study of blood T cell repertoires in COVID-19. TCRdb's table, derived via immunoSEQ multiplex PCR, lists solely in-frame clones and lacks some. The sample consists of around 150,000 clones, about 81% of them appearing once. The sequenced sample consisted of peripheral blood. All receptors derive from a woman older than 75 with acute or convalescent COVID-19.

DNA of the CDR3: TGTGCCAGCAGCCTCGGACAGTCCCAATCAGGGGGCTACACCTTC. Its protein product is CASSLGQSQSGGYTF. V gene TRBV7-2 combines with J gene TRBJ1-2; TRBD1 might be the D (6 bases). CDR1 and CDR2 from the germline V gene are SGHTA and FQGNSA. The CDR3 sequence is 15 residues long. V was clipped by 5 bases and J by 8 bases, with 21 bases between them.

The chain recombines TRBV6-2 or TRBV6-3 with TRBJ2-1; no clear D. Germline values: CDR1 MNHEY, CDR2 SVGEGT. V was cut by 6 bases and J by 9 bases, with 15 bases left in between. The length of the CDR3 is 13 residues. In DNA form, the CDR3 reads TGTGCCAGCAGCCCGCCTCCAGGTTCTGAGCAGTTCTTC. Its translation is CASSPPPGSEQFF.

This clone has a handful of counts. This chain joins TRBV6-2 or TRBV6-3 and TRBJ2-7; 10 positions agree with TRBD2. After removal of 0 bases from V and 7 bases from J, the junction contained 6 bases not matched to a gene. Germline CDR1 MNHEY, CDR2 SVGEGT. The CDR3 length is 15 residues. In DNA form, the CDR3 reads TGTGCCAGCAGTTACTCTAGCGGGGGGACTGGGGAGCAGTACTTC. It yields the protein CASSYSSGGTGEQYF.

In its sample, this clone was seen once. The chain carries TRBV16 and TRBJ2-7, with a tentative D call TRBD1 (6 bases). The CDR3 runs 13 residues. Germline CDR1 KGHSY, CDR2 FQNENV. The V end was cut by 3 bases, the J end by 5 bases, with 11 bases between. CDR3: CASSQNRDHEQYF. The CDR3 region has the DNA TGTGCCAGCAGCCAGAACAGGGACCACGAGCAGTACTTC.

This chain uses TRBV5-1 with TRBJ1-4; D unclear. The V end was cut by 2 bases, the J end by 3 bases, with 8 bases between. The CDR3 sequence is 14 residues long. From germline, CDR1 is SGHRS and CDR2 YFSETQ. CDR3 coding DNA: TGCGCCAGCAGCTTCGGCGGATCTAATGAAAAACTGTTTTTT. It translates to CASSFGGSNEKLFF.

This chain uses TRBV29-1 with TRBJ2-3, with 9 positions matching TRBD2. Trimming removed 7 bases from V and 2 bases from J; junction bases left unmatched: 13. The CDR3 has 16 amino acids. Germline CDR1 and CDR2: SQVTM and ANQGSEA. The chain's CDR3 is CSARGGAGGSTDTQYF. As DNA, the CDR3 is TGCAGCGCCCGGGGCGGAGCGGGAGGCTCCACAGATACGCAGTATTTT.

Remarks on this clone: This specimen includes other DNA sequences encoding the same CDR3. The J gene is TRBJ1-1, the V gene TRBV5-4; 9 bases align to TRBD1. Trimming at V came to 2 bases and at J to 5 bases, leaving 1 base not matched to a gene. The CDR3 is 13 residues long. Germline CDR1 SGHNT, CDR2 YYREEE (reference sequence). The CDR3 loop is CASSFGQGTEAFF. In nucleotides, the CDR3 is TGTGCCAGCAGCTTTGGACAGGGGACTGAAGCTTTCTTT.

The CDR3 protein is CASRGQKNTGELFF. For the CDR3, the DNA is TGTGCCAGCAGGGGGCAGAAGAACACCGGGGAGCTGTTTTTT. The chain has TRBV25-1 and TRBJ2-2; TRBD1 might be the D (5 bases). Germline loops: CDR1 MGHDK, CDR2 SYGVNS. The V and J ends lost 6 bases and 1 base respectively, with 9 bases between them. The CDR3 is made up of 14 amino acids.

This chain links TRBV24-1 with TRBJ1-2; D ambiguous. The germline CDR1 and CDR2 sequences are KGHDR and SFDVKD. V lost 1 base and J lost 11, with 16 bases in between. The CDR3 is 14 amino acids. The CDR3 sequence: CATSDFAGPRRYTF. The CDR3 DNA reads TGTGCCACCAGTGATTTCGCCGGCCCTAGGAGGTACACCTTC.

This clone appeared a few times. The CDR3 reads CASSNFGGIGEQFF. The CDR3 bases are TGTGCCAGTAGTAACTTCGGGGGTATCGGTGAGCAGTTCTTC. This sequence joins TRBV19 and TRBJ2-1, with D possibly TRBD2 on 6 matching bases. There are 14 residues in the CDR3. Trimming pared 4 bases from V and 9 bases from J, leaving 16 bases between. CDR1 and CDR2 from the germline V gene are LNHDA and SQIVND (reference sequence).

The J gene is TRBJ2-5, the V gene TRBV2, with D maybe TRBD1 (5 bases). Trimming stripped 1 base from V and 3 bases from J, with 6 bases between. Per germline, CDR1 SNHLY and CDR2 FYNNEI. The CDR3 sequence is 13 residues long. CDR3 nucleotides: TGTGCCAGCAGTGAAGGACAGAAAGAGACCCAGTACTTC. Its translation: CASSEGQKETQYF.

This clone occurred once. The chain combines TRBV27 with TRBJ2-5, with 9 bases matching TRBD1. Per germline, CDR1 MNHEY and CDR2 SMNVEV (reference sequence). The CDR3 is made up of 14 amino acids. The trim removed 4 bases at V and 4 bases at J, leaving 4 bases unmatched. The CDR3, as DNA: TGTGCCAGCAGTTACTCGACAGGGGGAGAGACCCAGTACTTC. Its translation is CASSYSTGGETQYF.

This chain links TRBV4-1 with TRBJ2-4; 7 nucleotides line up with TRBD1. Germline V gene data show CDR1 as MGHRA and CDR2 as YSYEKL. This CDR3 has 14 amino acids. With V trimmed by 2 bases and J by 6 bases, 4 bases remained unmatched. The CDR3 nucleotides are TGCGCCAGCAGCCAAATCAGGGGGTTAAACATTCAGTACTTC. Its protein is CASSQIRGLNIQYF.

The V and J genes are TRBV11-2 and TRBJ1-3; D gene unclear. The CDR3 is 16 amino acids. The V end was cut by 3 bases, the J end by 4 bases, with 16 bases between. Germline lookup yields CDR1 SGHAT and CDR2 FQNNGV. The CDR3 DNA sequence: TGTGCCAGCAGCTTTCCATTAGAGGGTCTAGGAAACACCATATATTTT. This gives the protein CASSFPLEGLGNTIYF.

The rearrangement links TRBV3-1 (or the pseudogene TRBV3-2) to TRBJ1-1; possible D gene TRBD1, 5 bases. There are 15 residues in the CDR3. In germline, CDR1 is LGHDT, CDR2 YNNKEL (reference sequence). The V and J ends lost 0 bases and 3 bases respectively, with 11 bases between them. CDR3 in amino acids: CASSQEGKQDTEAFF. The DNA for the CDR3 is TGTGCCAGCAGCCAAGAAGGGAAACAGGACACTGAAGCTTTCTTT.

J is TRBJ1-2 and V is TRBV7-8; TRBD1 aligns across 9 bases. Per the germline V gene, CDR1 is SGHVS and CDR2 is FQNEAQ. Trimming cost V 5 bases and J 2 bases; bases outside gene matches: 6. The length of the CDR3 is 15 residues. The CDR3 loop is CASSVRTGANYGYTF. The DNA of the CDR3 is TGTGCCAGCAGCGTAAGGACAGGGGCGAACTATGGCTACACCTTC.

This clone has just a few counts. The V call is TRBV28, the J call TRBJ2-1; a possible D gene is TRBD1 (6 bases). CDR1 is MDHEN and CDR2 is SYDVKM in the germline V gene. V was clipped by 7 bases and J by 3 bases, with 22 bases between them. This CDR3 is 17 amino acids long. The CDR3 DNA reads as TGTGCCAGCAAGGACGACAGAGGGGGTGGATTCTACAATGAGCAGTTCTTC. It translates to CASKDDRGGGFYNEQFF.

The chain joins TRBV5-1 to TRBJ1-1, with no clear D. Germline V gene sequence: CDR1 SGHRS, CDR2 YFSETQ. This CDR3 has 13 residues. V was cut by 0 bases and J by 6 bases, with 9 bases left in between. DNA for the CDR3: TGCGCCAGCAGCTTGGTTTTGGCTGCTGAAGCTTTCTTT. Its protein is CASSLVLAAEAFF.

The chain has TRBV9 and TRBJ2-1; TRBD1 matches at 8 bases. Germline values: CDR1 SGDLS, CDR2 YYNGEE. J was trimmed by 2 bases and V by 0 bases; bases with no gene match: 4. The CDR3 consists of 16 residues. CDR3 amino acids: CASSVVDRAPYNEQFF. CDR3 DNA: TGTGCCAGCAGCGTAGTGGACAGGGCACCCTACAATGAGCAGTTCTTC.

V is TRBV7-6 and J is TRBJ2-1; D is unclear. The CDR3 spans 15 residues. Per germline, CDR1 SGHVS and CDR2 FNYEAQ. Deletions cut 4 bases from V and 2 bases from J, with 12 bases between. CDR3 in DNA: TGTGCCAGCAGCTCATTTGCGGCCCCCTACAATGAGCAGTTCTTC. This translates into CASSSFAAPYNEQFF.

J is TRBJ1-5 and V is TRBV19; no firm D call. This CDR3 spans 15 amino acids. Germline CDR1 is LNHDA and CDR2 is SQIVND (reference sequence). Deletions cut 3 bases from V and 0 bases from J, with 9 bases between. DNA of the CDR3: TGTGCCAGTAGTATCGCCACTTATAGCAATCAGCCCCAGCATTTT. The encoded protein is CASSIATYSNQPQHF.

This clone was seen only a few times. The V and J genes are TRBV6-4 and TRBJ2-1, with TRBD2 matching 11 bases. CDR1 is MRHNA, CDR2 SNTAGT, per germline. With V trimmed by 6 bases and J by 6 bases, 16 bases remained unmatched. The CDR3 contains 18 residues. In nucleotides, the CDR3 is TGTGCCAGCAGGGTTACTAGCGGGAGTCACCGTTCGGGCAATGAGCAGTTCTTC. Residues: CASRVTSGSHRSGNEQFF.

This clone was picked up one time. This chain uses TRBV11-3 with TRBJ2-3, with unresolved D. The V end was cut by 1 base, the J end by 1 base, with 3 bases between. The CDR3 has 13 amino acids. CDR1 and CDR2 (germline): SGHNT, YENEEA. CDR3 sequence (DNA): TGTGCCAGCAGCTTAGGAGGCACAGATACGCAGTATTTT. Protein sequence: CASSLGGTDTQYF.

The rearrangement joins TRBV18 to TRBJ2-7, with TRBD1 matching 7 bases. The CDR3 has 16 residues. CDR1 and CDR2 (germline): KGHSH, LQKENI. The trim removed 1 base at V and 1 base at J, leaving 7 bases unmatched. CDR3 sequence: CASSPLLGQVSYEQYF. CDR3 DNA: TGTGCCAGCTCACCACTCCTAGGACAGGTGTCCTACGAGCAGTACTTC. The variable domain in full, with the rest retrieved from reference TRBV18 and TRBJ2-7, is NAGVMQNPRHLVRRRGQEARLRCSPMKGHSHVYWYRQLPEEGLKFMVYLQKENIIDESGMPKERFSAEFPKEGPSILRIQQVVRGDSAAYFCASSPLLGQVSYEQYFGPGTRLTVT.

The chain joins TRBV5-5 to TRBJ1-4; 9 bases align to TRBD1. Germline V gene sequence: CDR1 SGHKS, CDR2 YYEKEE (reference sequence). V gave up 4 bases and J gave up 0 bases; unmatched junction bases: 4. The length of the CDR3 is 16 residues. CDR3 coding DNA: TGTGCCAGCAGCCGGGGACAGGGCCCAACTAATGAAAAACTGTTTTTT. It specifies CASSRGQGPTNEKLFF.

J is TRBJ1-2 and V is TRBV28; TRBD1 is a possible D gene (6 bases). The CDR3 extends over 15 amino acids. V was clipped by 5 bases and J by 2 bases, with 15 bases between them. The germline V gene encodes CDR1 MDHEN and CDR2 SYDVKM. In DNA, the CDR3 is TGTGCCAGCAGTCTTCTCGGGGGGCGAAACTATGGCTACACCTTC. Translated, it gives CASSLLGGRNYGYTF.

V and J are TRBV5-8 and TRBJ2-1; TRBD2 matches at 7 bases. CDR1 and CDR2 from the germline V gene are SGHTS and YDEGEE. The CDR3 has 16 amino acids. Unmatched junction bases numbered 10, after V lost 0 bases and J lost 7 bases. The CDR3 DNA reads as TGTGCCAGCAGCTTGGGCCTGGGCGGGAGAGGGAATGAGCAGTTCTTC. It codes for CASSLGLGGRGNEQFF.

The CDR3 bases are TGTGCCAGCTCCCAAGCTTTTATGTTTGGCTACACCTTC. It translates to CASSQAFMFGYTF. The chain carries TRBV5-4 and TRBJ1-2; the D is unclear. The CDR3 runs to 13 residues. Germline CDR1 and CDR2: SGHNT and YYREEE (reference sequence). V was pared by 7 bases and J by 7 bases, with 17 bases between.

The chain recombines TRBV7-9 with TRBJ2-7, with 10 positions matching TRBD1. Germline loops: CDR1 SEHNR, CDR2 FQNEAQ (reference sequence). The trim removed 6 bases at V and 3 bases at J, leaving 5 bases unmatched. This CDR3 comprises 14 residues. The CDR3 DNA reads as TGTGCCAGCAGTCCGACAGGGGGCCTCTACGAGCAGTACTTC. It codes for CASSPTGGLYEQYF.

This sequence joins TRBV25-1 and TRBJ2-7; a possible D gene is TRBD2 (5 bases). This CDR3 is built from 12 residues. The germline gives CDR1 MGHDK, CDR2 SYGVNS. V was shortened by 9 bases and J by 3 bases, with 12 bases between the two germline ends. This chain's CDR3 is CASEGLSYEQYF. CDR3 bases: TGTGCCAGTGAAGGACTGAGCTACGAGCAGTACTTC.